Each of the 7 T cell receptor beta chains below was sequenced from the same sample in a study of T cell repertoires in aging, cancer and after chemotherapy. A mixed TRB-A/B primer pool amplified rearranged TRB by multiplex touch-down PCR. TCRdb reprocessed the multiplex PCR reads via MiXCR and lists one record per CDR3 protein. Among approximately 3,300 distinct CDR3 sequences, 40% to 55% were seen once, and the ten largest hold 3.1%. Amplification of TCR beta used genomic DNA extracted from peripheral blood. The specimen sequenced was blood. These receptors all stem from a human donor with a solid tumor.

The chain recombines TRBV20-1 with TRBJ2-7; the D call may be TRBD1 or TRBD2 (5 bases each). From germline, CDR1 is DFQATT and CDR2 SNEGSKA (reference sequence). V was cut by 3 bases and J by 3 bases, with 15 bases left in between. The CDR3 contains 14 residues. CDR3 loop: CSASPGTGNYEQYF. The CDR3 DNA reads TGCAGTGCTAGCCCAGGGACGGGGAACTACGAGCAGTACTTC.

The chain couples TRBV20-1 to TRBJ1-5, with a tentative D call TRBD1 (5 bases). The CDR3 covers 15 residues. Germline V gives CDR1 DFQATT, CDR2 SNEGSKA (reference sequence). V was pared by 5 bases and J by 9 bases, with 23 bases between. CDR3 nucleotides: TGCAGTGCTCCCAAGGAGACGGCTGTTCAGGGGCCCCAGCATTTT. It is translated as CSAPKETAVQGPQHF.

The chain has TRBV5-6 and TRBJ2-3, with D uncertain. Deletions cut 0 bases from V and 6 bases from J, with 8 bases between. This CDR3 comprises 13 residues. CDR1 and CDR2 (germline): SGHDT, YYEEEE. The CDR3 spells CASSLGPGDTQYF. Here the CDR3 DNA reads TGTGCCAGCAGCTTGGGGCCGGGCGATACGCAGTATTTT.

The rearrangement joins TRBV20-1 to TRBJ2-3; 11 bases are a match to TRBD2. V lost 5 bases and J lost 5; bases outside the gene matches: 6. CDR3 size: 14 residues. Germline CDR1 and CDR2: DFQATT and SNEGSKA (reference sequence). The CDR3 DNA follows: TGCAGTGCTGATGTAGCGGGAGGGCGAGATACGCAGTATTTT. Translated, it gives CSADVAGGRDTQYF.

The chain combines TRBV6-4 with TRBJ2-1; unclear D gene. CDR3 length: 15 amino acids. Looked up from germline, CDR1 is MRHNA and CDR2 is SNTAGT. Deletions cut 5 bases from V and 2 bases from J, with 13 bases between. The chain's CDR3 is CASSPSAGTYNEQFF. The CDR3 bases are TGTGCCAGCAGTCCCTCGGCTGGCACCTACAATGAGCAGTTCTTC.

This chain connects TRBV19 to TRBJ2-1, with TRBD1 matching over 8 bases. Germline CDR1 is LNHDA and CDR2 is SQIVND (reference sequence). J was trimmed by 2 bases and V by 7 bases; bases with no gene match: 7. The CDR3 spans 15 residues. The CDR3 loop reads CASTAGQGPYNEQFF. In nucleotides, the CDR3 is TGTGCCAGTACCGCCGGACAGGGTCCCTACAATGAGCAGTTCTTC. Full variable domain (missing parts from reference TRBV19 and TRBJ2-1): DGGITQSPKYLFRKEGQNVTLSCEQNLNHDAMYWYRQDPGQGLRLIYYSQIVNDFQKGDIAEGYSVSREKKESFPLTVTSAQKNPTAFYLCASTAGQGPYNEQFFGPGTRLTVL.

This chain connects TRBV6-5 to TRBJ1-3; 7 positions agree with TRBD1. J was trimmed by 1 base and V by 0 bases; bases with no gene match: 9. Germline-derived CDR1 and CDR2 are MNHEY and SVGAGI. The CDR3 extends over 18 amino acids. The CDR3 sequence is CASSYSQGPATSGNTIYF. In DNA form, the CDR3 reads TGTGCCAGCAGTTACTCACAGGGGCCAGCGACTTCTGGAAACACCATATATTTT.